The 32 T cell receptor beta chains listed next were all sequenced from one sample in a study of blood T cell repertoires in COVID-19. Libraries were prepared by immunoSEQ multiplex PCR; TCRdb keeps only in-frame clonotypes and omits some of them. The sample has some 200,000 clones, about 87% seen once. The sequenced sample consisted of peripheral blood. Source of these receptors: a woman aged 18-30 years who had recovered from COVID-19.

This chain joins TRBV19 and TRBJ1-3; no definite D call. The ends were cut back, 8 bases at V and 0 bases at J, with 8 bases in the middle. Per the germline V gene, CDR1 is LNHDA and CDR2 is SQIVND (reference sequence). The CDR3 spans 13 residues. The CDR3 region is CASGYSSGNTIYF. The CDR3, as DNA: TGTGCCAGTGGGTACAGCTCTGGAAACACCATATATTTT.

V and J are TRBV19 and TRBJ1-1, with D hard to call. Trimming took 3 bases from V and 1 from J, leaving 6 bases between them. Per germline, CDR1 LNHDA and CDR2 SQIVND (reference sequence). The CDR3 runs to 13 residues. CDR3 in DNA: TGTGCCAGTAGTATGCAGGAGAACACTGAAGCTTTCTTT. This translates into CASSMQENTEAFF.

A few counts support this clone. The J gene is TRBJ1-2, the V gene TRBV20-1; no firm D call. The germline V gene has CDR1 DFQATT and CDR2 SNEGSKA (reference sequence). The CDR3 is 10 residues long. Trimming pared 7 bases from V and 6 bases from J, leaving 9 bases between. This chain's CDR3 is CSVGRDGYTF. The DNA for the CDR3 is TGCAGTGTGGGGAGGGATGGCTACACCTTC.

The chain joins TRBV27 to TRBJ2-3; maybe TRBD1 (6 bases). V was cut by 7 bases and J by 5 bases, with 10 bases left in between. The CDR3 runs to 12 residues. CDR1 and CDR2 from the germline V gene are MNHEY and SMNVEV (reference sequence). DNA of the CDR3: TGTGCCAGCACCACAGGGCTAGATACGCAGTATTTT. It is translated as CASTTGLDTQYF.

The V call is TRBV7-8, the J call TRBJ2-5; 8 nucleotides line up with TRBD1. Germline-derived CDR1 and CDR2 are SGHVS and FQNEAQ. The J segment lost 4 bases and the V segment lost 3 bases, leaving 7 bases of the junction unmatched. This CDR3 contains 15 residues. Written as DNA, the CDR3 is TGTGCCAGCAGCTTTGGACAGGGTAGAGGAGAGACCCAGTACTTC. This gives the protein CASSFGQGRGETQYF.

The gene calls are TRBV5-6 and TRBJ1-6, with 7 bases matching TRBD1. The CDR3 totals 14 residues. In germline, CDR1 is SGHDT, CDR2 YYEEEE. The junction had 4 bases not matched to a gene; V was cut back by 4 bases and J by 6 bases. The CDR3 spells CASSRGQLNSPLHF. CDR3 bases: TGTGCCAGCAGCCGGGGACAGCTTAATTCACCCCTCCACTTT.

V gene TRBV27 combines with J gene TRBJ2-7, with D perhaps matching TRBD2 (5 bases). Germline CDR1 MNHEY, CDR2 SMNVEV (reference sequence). The CDR3 is 13 amino acids. The V gene lost 6 bases and the J gene lost 5 bases, with 14 bases spanning the gap. CDR3 in amino acids: CASRDLLGDEQYF. The CDR3 coding sequence is TGTGCCAGCAGGGATCTTCTCGGGGACGAGCAGTACTTC.

The gene calls are TRBV7-6 and TRBJ2-1; the match to TRBD2 covers 10 bases. CDR1 SGHVS and CDR2 FNYEAQ come from the germline V gene. V lost 3 bases and J lost 9; bases outside the gene matches: 8. The CDR3 is 15 amino acids. CDR3: CASSFQAGGPSEQFF. CDR3 DNA sequence: TGTGCCAGCAGCTTTCAAGCGGGAGGGCCGAGTGAGCAGTTCTTC.

The rearrangement joins TRBV7-2 to TRBJ1-5; 7 bases align to TRBD1. The trim removed 5 bases at V and 5 bases at J, leaving 9 bases unmatched. Germline V gene sequence: CDR1 SGHTA, CDR2 FQGNSA. This CDR3 has 15 amino acids. For the CDR3, the DNA is TGTGCCAGCAGCCTAACAGGGGATAGTTATCAGCCCCAGCATTTT. This encodes CASSLTGDSYQPQHF.

The chain uses TRBV7-2 and TRBJ1-1, with D uncertain. Germline V lookup: CDR1 SGHTA, CDR2 FQGNSA. Trimming took 2 bases from V and 8 from J, leaving 9 bases between them. The CDR3 length is 12 residues. CDR3 sequence reads: CASSLFLQEAFF. The DNA of the CDR3 is TGTGCCAGCAGCTTATTCTTACAGGAAGCTTTCTTT.

The rearrangement links TRBV5-1 to TRBJ1-2; unclear D gene. The CDR3 sequence is 13 residues long. Looked up from germline, CDR1 is SGHRS and CDR2 is YFSETQ. Trimming cost V 7 bases and J 3 bases, with 13 bases left between them. The CDR3 protein is CASAPDGDYGYTF. The CDR3, as DNA: TGCGCCAGCGCACCCGACGGGGACTATGGCTACACCTTC.

This clone was counted a single time. The chain recombines TRBV3-1 (or the pseudogene TRBV3-2) with TRBJ1-6; 7 bases are a match to TRBD1. The J segment lost 6 bases and the V segment lost 2 bases, leaving 4 bases of the junction unmatched. Germline V gene lookup returns CDR1 LGHDT and CDR2 YNNKEL (reference sequence). The CDR3 has 15 residues. CDR3 DNA sequence: TGTGCCAGCAGCCAAAGGACAGGAACTAATTCACCCCTCCACTTT. Amino acid sequence: CASSQRTGTNSPLHF.

This clone has only one observation. The rearrangement links TRBV6-6 to TRBJ1-2; 7 positions agree with TRBD1. Germline V gene data show CDR1 as MNHNY and CDR2 as SVGAGI (reference sequence). J lost 3 bases, V lost 4 bases, and 5 bases had no gene match. This CDR3 comprises 14 residues. DNA of the CDR3: TGTGCCAGCAGTTTGACAGGGCGAGACTATGGCTACACCTTC. Its translation: CASSLTGRDYGYTF.

This clone was observed a single time. The rearrangement links TRBV5-8 to TRBJ1-2, with 7 bases aligning to TRBD1. V lost 2 bases, J lost 8 bases, and 6 bases stayed unmatched. This CDR3 spans 13 amino acids. Germline V CDR1 and CDR2: SGHTS, YDEGEE. The CDR3 is CASSLRQGSGYTF. As DNA, the CDR3 is TGTGCCAGCAGCTTAAGACAGGGTAGCGGCTACACCTTC.

The V gene is TRBV21-1, the J gene TRBJ2-3; TRBD1, the table's D call, lacks a check against the DNA. TRBV21-1 is designated a pseudogene. This CDR3 has 15 amino acids. For the CDR3, the DNA is TGTGCCAGCAGCAAGGCCCAGGGAAGCACAGATACGCAGTATTTT. Translating it yields CASSKAQGSTDTQYF.

This clone was recorded once. The chain links TRBV5-5 to TRBJ1-2; the D gene is possibly TRBD1 (6 bases). With 0 bases removed from V and 7 bases from J, the gap between germline ends came to 13 bases. This CDR3 has 14 residues. In germline, CDR1 is SGHKS, CDR2 YYEKEE (reference sequence). The CDR3 spells CASSLDTGGGGYTF. The CDR3 DNA sequence: TGTGCCAGCAGCTTGGACACGGGAGGGGGTGGCTACACCTTC.

This clone was seen just once. The rearrangement uses TRBV5-5 and TRBJ1-2, with D hard to call. The V and J ends lost 4 bases and 5 bases respectively, with 15 bases between them. Germline CDR1 is SGHKS and CDR2 is YYEKEE (reference sequence). This CDR3 spans 14 amino acids. The chain's CDR3 is CASSPDPRGYGYTF. The CDR3 bases are TGTGCCAGCAGCCCTGACCCGAGAGGGTATGGCTACACCTTC.

The gene calls are TRBV7-2 and TRBJ2-2, with D uncertain. Germline lookup yields CDR1 SGHTA and CDR2 FQGNSA. V was shortened by 0 bases and J by 3 bases, with 5 bases between the two germline ends. CDR3 length equals 14 residues. The CDR3 is CASSLARDTGELFF. CDR3 DNA sequence: TGTGCCAGCAGCTTAGCCCGGGACACCGGGGAGCTGTTTTTT.

The chain carries TRBV10-3 and TRBJ1-5; D is ambiguous. The V end lost 0 bases, the J end lost 7 bases, and 13 bases lay between the germline ends. There are 15 residues in the CDR3. Germline CDR1 reads ENHRY; CDR2 reads SYGVKD. Here the CDR3 DNA reads TGTGCCATCAGTGAGTCGGGTGGGCAGCTACAGCCCCAGCATTTT. As protein: CAISESGGQLQPQHF.

This clone was seen a few times. This sequence joins TRBV5-5 and TRBJ1-5; unclear D gene. V was trimmed by 4 bases and J by 0 bases, leaving 11 bases between them. The CDR3 contains 15 residues. Germline lookup yields CDR1 SGHKS and CDR2 YYEKEE (reference sequence). CDR3 in amino acids: CASSEYAGSNQPQHF. As DNA, the CDR3 is TGTGCCAGCAGCGAGTATGCCGGTAGCAATCAGCCCCAGCATTTT.

The chain recombines TRBV27 with TRBJ1-5; a possible D gene is TRBD1 (5 bases). CDR1 MNHEY and CDR2 SMNVEV come from the germline V gene (reference sequence). Trimming cost V 0 bases and J 6 bases, with 6 bases left between them. CDR3 size: 13 residues. The CDR3: CASSLSGAQPQHF. DNA for the CDR3: TGTGCCAGCAGTTTATCAGGGGCTCAGCCCCAGCATTTT.

The V call is TRBV7-3, the J call TRBJ2-2, with 7 bases identical to TRBD2. Germline V lookup: CDR1 SGHTA, CDR2 FQGTGA. J lost 5 bases, V lost 5 bases, and 8 bases had no gene match. The CDR3 totals 15 residues. Here the CDR3 reads CASSRHGGGTGELFF. The CDR3 region has the DNA TGTGCCAGCAGCCGGCACGGCGGGGGTACCGGGGAGCTGTTTTTT.

The V call is TRBV6-5, the J call TRBJ1-2; D is unclear. The CDR3 runs to 14 residues. The germline V gene encodes CDR1 MNHEY and CDR2 SVGAGI. The ends were cut back, 8 bases at V and 0 bases at J, with 13 bases in the middle. CDR3 DNA: TGTGCCAGCCGACCTAGTGTTTCTAACTATGGCTACACCTTC. Translation gives CASRPSVSNYGYTF.

CDR3 in amino acids: CATSRAGTGDEKLFF. In DNA, the CDR3 is TGTGCCACCAGCAGAGCCGGGACAGGCGATGAAAAACTGTTTTTT. This sequence joins TRBV15 and TRBJ1-4; 8 nucleotides match TRBD1. The CDR3 is made up of 15 amino acids. Looked up from germline, CDR1 is LNHNV and CDR2 is YYDKDF (reference sequence). With 1 base clipped from V and 6 bases from J, the junction kept 4 bases outside the gene matches.

The rearrangement links TRBV7-2 to TRBJ2-7; a weak D match, TRBD1 (6 bases). Germline CDR1 SGHTA, CDR2 FQGNSA. The germline V and J ends were trimmed by 1 base and 3 bases, with 7 bases remaining between them. The length of the CDR3 is 13 residues. CDR3 protein: CASSLDRVYEQYF. The CDR3 DNA sequence: TGTGCCAGCAGCTTAGACAGGGTCTACGAGCAGTACTTC.

The count of this clone is one. This sequence joins TRBV18 and TRBJ2-1; TRBD1 aligns across 7 bases. CDR3 length: 16 amino acids. Germline V CDR1 and CDR2: KGHSH, LQKENI. Trimming took 5 bases from V and 6 from J; bases not matched to a gene: 13. The CDR3 DNA follows: TGTGCCAGCTCAATATCCGGGACAGTCGCCTCCAATGAGCAGTTCTTC. Protein product: CASSISGTVASNEQFF.

This rearrangement joins TRBV18 to TRBJ1-4; D might be TRBD1 (5 bases). Germline loops: CDR1 KGHSH, CDR2 LQKENI. The CDR3 contains 17 residues. Deletions cut 0 bases from V and 7 bases from J, with 18 bases between. This CDR3 reads CASSPPDGGSNSEKLFF. CDR3 DNA sequence: TGTGCCAGCTCACCACCGGACGGGGGGTCCAACAGTGAAAAACTGTTTTTT.

The chain joins TRBV4-1 to TRBJ2-5; D perhaps matches TRBD1 (6 bases). This CDR3 has 14 residues. The V gene lost 1 base and the J gene lost 2 bases, with 8 bases spanning the gap. In germline, CDR1 is MGHRA, CDR2 YSYEKL. The CDR3: CASSQVDSQETQYF. For the CDR3, the DNA is TGCGCCAGCAGCCAAGTGGACAGTCAAGAGACCCAGTACTTC.

The chain carries TRBV27 and TRBJ1-6, with D possibly being TRBD1 (6 bases). The V gene lost 6 bases and the J gene lost 7 bases, with 13 bases spanning the gap. This CDR3 comprises 14 residues. The germline CDR1 and CDR2 sequences are MNHEY and SMNVEV (reference sequence). The CDR3 here is CASRLRDTNSPLHF. CDR3 bases: TGTGCCAGCAGACTACGGGACACAAATTCACCCCTCCACTTT.

This rearrangement joins TRBV20-1 to TRBJ1-1; D remains ambiguous. In germline, CDR1 is DFQATT, CDR2 SNEGSKA (reference sequence). CDR3 length: 10 amino acids. V lost 5 bases and J 11 bases, leaving 12 bases between the germline ends. The CDR3 spells CSAASRDAFF. CDR3 in DNA: TGCAGTGCTGCTTCACGGGATGCTTTCTTT.

The chain combines TRBV2 with TRBJ1-1; D ambiguous. The CDR3 sequence is 13 residues long. The germline V gene encodes CDR1 SNHLY and CDR2 FYNNEI. V gave up 6 bases and J gave up 1 base, with 9 bases separating them. Written as DNA, the CDR3 is TGTGCCAGCAGAGTATCGGGGAACACTGAAGCTTTCTTT. Amino acid sequence: CASRVSGNTEAFF.

The chain links TRBV15 to TRBJ1-3; D may be TRBD1 (5 bases). V was trimmed by 0 bases and J by 2 bases, leaving 17 bases between them. This CDR3 contains 18 residues. Per germline, CDR1 LNHNV and CDR2 YYDKDF (reference sequence). In nucleotides, the CDR3 is TGTGCCACCAGCAGAGATCACAGTGTGTCAGGGACTGGAAACACCATATATTTT. Protein: CATSRDHSVSGTGNTIYF. Full variable domain (remainder filled in from reference TRBV15 and TRBJ1-3): DAMVIQNPRYQVTQFGKPVTLSCSQTLNHNVMYWYQQKSSQAPKLLFHYYDKDFNNEADTPDNFQSRRPNTSFCFLDIRSPGLGDTAMYLCATSRDHSVSGTGNTIYFGEGSWLTVV.